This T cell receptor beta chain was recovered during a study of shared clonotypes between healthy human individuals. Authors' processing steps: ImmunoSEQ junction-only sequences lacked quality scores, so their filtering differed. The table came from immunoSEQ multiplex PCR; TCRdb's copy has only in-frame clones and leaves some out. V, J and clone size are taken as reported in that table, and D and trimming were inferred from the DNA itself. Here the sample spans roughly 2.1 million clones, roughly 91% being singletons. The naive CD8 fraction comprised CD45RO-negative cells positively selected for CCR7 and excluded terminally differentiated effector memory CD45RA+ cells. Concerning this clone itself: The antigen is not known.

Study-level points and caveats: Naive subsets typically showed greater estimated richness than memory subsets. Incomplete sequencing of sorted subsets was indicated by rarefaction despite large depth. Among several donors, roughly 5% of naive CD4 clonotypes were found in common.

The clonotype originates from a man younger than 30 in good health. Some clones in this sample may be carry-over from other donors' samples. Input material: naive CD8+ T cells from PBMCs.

Here the CDR3 reads CASNLPGILGNEQFF. The CDR3 nucleotides are TGTGCCAGCAACCTCCCCGGGATCCTGGGGAATGAGCAGTTCTTC. The chain recombines TRBV27 with TRBJ2-1; perhaps TRBD2 as D (5 bases). The ends were cut back, 7 bases at V and 7 bases at J, with 20 bases in the middle. This CDR3 has 15 amino acids. Germline CDR1 is MNHEY and CDR2 is SMNVEV (reference sequence).